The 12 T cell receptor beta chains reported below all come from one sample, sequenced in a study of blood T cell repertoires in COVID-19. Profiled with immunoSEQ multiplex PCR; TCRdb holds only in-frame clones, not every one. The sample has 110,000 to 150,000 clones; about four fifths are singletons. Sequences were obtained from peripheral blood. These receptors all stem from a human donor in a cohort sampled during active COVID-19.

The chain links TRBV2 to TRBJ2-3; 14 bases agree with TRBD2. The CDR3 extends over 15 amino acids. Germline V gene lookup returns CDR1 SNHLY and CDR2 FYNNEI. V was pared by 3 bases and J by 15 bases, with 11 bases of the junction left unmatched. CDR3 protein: CASSEEGLAGVRKYF. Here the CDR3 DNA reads TGTGCCAGCAGTGAGGAGGGACTAGCGGGAGTGAGGAAATATTTT.

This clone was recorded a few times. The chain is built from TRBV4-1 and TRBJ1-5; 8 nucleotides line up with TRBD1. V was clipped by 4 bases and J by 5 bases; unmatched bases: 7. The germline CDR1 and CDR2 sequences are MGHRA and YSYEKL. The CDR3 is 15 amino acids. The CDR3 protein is CASSLTDRADQPQHF. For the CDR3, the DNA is TGCGCCAGCAGCCTTACGGACAGGGCGGATCAGCCCCAGCATTTT.

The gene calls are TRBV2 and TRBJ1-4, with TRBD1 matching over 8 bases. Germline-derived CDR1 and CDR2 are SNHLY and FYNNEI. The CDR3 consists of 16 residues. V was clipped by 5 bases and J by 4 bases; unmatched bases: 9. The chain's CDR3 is CASSKLDRGNNEKLFF. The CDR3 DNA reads TGTGCCAGCAGTAAACTCGACAGGGGAAATAATGAAAAACTGTTTTTT.

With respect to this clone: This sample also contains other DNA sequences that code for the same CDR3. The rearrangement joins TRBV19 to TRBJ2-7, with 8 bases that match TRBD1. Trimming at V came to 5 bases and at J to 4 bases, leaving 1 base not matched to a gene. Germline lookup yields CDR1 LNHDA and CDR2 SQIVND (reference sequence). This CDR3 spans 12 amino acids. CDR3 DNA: TGTGCCAGTAGTGGACAGGGTTACGAGCAGTACTTC. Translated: CASSGQGYEQYF.

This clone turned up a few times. The CDR3 protein is CASSRQGYGYTF. The CDR3 coding sequence is TGTGCCAGCAGCCGACAGGGGTATGGCTACACCTTC. The rearrangement links TRBV7-2 to TRBJ1-2; 8 bases map to TRBD1. CDR1 is SGHTA and CDR2 is FQGNSA in the germline V gene. Unmatched junction bases numbered 1, after V lost 5 bases and J lost 5 bases. This CDR3 comprises 12 residues.

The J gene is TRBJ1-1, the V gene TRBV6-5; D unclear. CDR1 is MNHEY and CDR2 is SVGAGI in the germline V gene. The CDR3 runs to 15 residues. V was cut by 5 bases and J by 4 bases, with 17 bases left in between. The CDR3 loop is CASSTSRGFGTEAFF. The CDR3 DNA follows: TGTGCCAGCAGTACCTCGAGAGGGTTCGGCACTGAAGCTTTCTTT.

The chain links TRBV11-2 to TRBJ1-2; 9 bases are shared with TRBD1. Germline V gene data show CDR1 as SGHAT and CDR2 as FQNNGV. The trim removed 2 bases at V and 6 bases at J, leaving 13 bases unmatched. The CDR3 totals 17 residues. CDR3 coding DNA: TGTGCCAGCAGCTTATCCCTAGGACAGGGGAGAATTCATGGCTACACCTTC. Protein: CASSLSLGQGRIHGYTF.

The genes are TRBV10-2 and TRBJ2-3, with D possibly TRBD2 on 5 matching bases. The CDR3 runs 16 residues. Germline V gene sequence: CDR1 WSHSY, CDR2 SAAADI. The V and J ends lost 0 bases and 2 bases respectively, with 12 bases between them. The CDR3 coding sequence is TGCGCCAGCAGTGAGTCGGGAGACCCATACACAGATACGCAGTATTTT. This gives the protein CASSESGDPYTDTQYF.

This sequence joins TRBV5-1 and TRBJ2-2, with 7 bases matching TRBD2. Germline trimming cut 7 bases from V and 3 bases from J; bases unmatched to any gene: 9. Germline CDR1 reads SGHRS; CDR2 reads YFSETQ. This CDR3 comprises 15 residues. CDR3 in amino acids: CASLRGGSDTGELFF. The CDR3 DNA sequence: TGCGCCAGCCTACGGGGCGGGAGTGACACCGGGGAGCTGTTTTTT.

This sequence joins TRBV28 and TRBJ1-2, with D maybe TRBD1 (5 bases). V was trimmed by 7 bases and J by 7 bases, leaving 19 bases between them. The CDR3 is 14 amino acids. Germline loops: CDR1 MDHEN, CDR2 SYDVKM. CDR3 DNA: TGTGCCAGCAACCTCTCCCAAGGAGGGGCTGGCTACACCTTC. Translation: CASNLSQGGAGYTF.

The CDR3 protein is CASSVPSGRAGEETQYF. The CDR3 DNA reads as TGTGCCAGTAGTGTACCTAGCGGGAGGGCCGGGGAAGAGACCCAGTACTTC. The V and J genes are TRBV19 and TRBJ2-5; 12 bases are a match to TRBD2. The CDR3 is made up of 17 amino acids. In germline, CDR1 is LNHDA, CDR2 SQIVND (reference sequence). V trimming: 5 bases; J trimming: 3 bases; junction bases outside the gene matches: 10.

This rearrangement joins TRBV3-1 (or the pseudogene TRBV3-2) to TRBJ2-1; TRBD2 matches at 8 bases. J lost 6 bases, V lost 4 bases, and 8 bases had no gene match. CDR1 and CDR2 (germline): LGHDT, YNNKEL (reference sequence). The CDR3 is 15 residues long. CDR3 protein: CASSPIRGGPNEQFF. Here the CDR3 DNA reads TGTGCCAGCAGCCCCATCCGGGGGGGACCCAATGAGCAGTTCTTC.